This is a list of T cell receptor beta chains from one sample in a study of blood T cells in healthy people across ages. TCRdb redid the calling of the 5' RACE reads with MiXCR, one entry per CDR3 protein. Among roughly 1.7 million distinct CDR3 sequences listed, around 36% were seen once. What was sequenced was blood. Source of these receptors: a woman between 25 and 40 years old in good health. Each CDR3 is given with its conserved first and last residue. A D gene is named only where the DNA matches it firmly. Clone size is not always given. Where it is, it says once, few, many or a class for expanded clones.

>TRBV20-1|NA|NA|TRBJ1-2
CSAREPSQGGGYTF
TGCAGTGCCCGAGAACCCTCACAGGGAGGTGGCTACACCTTC
>TRBV7-9|TRBD1|few|TRBJ2-5
CASSTGQGALQETQYF
TGTGCCAGCAGCACGGGACAGGGGGCCCTCCAAGAGACCCAGTACTTC
>TRBV7-2|TRBD2|NA|TRBJ2-5
CASSFPTGRGLALVQETQYF
TGTGCCAGCAGTTTCCCCACCGGTAGAGGACTAGCTCTGGTACAAGAGACCCAGTACTTC
>TRBV20-1|TRBD2|few|TRBJ2-7
CSAGLAFEQYF
TGCAGTGCGGGACTAGCTTTCGAGCAGTACTTC
>TRBV7-8|TRBD2|few|TRBJ2-5
CASSIQGAGKETQYF
TGTGCCAGCAGCATCCAGGGAGCGGGGAAAGAGACCCAGTACTTC
>TRBV6-1|NA|few|TRBJ1-1
CASPRGAGTEAFF
TGTGCCAGTCCTCGGGGTGCTGGCACTGAAGCTTTCTTT
>TRBV2|NA|NA|TRBJ2-4
CASSDKVAKNIQYF
TGTGCCAGCAGTGACAAGGTAGCCAAAAACATTCAGTACTTC
>TRBV20-1|NA|NA|TRBJ1-5
CSVRHGTENQPQHF
TGCAGTGTCAGGCATGGAACTGAAAATCAGCCCCAGCATTTT
>TRBV20-1|NA|few|TRBJ2-7
CSARGVGHLYEQYF
TGCAGTGCTAGAGGGGTGGGACACCTCTACGAGCAGTACTTC
>TRBV4-1|NA|NA|TRBJ2-5
CASSQDRSLGETQYF
TGCGCCAGCAGCCAAGACCGGAGCCTCGGGGAGACCCAGTACTTC
>TRBV28|NA|few|TRBJ1-2
CASTGSSYGYTF
TGTGCCAGCACCGGATCGAGCTATGGCTACACCTTC
>TRBV7-3|NA|many|TRBJ2-7
CASSSLAGEQYF
TGTGCCAGCAGCTCACTAGCTGGCGAGCAGTACTTC
>TRBV21-1|NA|few|TRBJ2-7
CASSKEGRGSIYEQYF
TGTGCCAGCAGCAAAGAAGGCAGGGGGTCGATCTACGAGCAGTACTTC
>TRBV10-2|NA|few|TRBJ2-7
CASTLTGPSSYEQYF
TGCGCCAGCACTCTGACAGGACCGAGCTCCTACGAGCAGTACTTC
>TRBV20-1|TRBD1|NA|TRBJ1-4
CSARWDRANEKLFF
TGCAGTGCTAGATGGGACAGGGCTAATGAAAAACTGTTTTTT
>TRBV5-5|NA|few|TRBJ1-1
CASSLISEAFF
TGTGCCAGCAGCCTCATATCTGAAGCTTTCTTT
>TRBV27|TRBD2|NA|TRBJ2-5
CASSLGLGTSGREQYF
TGTGCCAGCAGTTTAGGCCTCGGGACTAGCGGGAGGGAGCAGTACTTC
>TRBV4-1|NA|many|TRBJ2-1
CASSPGASLHNEQFF
TGCGCCAGCAGCCCCGGGGCTAGCCTCCACAATGAGCAGTTCTTC
>TRBV29-1|NA|many|TRBJ2-7
CSVQDGNYEQYF
TGCAGCGTTCAGGACGGGAACTACGAGCAGTACTTC
>TRBV6-6|NA|few|TRBJ1-6
CASGTGISYNSPLHF
TGTGCCAGCGGTACAGGGATCTCCTATAATTCACCCCTCCACTTT
>TRBV5-1|TRBD2|NA|TRBJ2-7
CASSLAGGTSGYNEQYF
TGCGCCAGCAGCTTAGCTGGAGGGACTAGCGGATACAATGAGCAGTACTTC
>TRBV28|TRBD1|NA|TRBJ1-1
CASSFYLITGGKAEAFF
TGTGCCAGCAGTTTTTACCTCATCACAGGGGGAAAGGCTGAAGCTTTCTTT
>TRBV9|NA|few|TRBJ2-7
CASSVGVGVYEQYF
TGTGCCAGCAGCGTAGGAGTGGGGGTCTACGAGCAGTACTTC
>TRBV20-1|NA|NA|TRBJ2-5
CSARGVGPEAQYF
TGCAGTGCTAGAGGAGTGGGGCCTGAGGCCCAGTACTTC
>TRBV10-2|TRBD1|NA|TRBJ1-1
CAVQGAGNTEAFF
TGCGCCGTACAGGGGGCCGGGAACACTGAAGCTTTCTTT